This T cell receptor beta chain came from a study of identical twins. A note on this clonotype: Its antigen is still unknown.

The study's findings and limits: With abundant cord blood beta clonotypes, insertions were fewer; memory repertoires showed no such pattern.

Via MiXCR, TCRdb re-called the 5' RACE reads, giving one row per CDR3 protein. In the table there are about 190,000 distinct CDR3 sequences, approximately 16% of which are singletons. The same sample was also studied in work on T cells expressing NK-cell markers.

This TCR was sampled from a woman aged 18-29 years in good health. The sample taken for sequencing was CD8+ T cells sorted from blood.

The CDR3 is CASSPWAADNEQFF. In DNA, the CDR3 is TGCGCCAGCAGCCCCTGGGCCGCCGACAATGAGCAGTTCTTC. The chain couples TRBV4-3 to TRBJ2-1; no definite D call. CDR1 and CDR2 from the germline V gene are LGHNA and YSLEER. CDR3 length: 14 residues. V was cut by 4 bases and J by 5 bases, with 12 bases left in between.